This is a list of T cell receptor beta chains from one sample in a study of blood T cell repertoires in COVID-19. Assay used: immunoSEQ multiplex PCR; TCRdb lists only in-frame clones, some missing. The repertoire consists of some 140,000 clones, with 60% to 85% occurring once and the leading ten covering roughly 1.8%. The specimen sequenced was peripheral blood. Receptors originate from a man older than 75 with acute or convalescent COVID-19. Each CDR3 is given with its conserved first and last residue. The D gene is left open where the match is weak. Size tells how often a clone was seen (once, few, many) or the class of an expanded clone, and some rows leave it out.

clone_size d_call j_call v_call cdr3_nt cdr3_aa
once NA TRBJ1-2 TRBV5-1 TGCGCCAGCAGCTTGGACCCGGGTGTTGACTATGGCTACACCTTC CASSLDPGVDYGYTF
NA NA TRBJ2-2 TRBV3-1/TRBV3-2 TGTGCCAGCAGCCAGGAACGTACGGGGAACACCGGGGAGCTGTTTTTT CASSQERTGNTGELFF
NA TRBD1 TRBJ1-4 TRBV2 TGTGCCAGCAGTACGATACCGGGACAGCCCAATGAAAAACTGTTTTTT CASSTIPGQPNEKLFF
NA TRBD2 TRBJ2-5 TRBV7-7 TGTGCTAGCAGCCCGGGGGGGACCCCCCAAGAGACCCAGTACTTC CASSPGGTPQETQYF
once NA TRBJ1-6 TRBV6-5 TGTGCCAGCAGTTACTGGACAGTTAATTCACCCCTCCACTTT CASSYWTVNSPLHF
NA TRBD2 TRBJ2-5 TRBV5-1 TGCGCCAGCAGCCCGGGGGGGGGCCGACAAGAGACCCAGTACTTC CASSPGGGRQETQYF
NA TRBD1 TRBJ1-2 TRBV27 TGTGCCAGCAGTTTTAGGGACAGCTACTCTTCGGGTGGCTACACCTTC CASSFRDSYSSGGYTF
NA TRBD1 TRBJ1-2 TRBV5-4 TGTGCCAGCAGCTTAGACAGGGGGCAGGACTATGGCTACACCTTC CASSLDRGQDYGYTF
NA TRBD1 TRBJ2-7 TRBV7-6 TGTGCCAGCAGCTTATCGCCAGGGGGCGGCGACGAGCAGTACTTC CASSLSPGGGDEQYF
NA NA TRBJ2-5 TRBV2 TGTGCCAGCAGTGATGGTAGGGGCTTCCAAGAGACCCAGTACTTC CASSDGRGFQETQYF
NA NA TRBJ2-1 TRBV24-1 TGTGCCACCAGTAGCCGAGGTATTGGGGAGCAGTTCTTC CATSSRGIGEQFF
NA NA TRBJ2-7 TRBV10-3 TGTGCCATCAGTCAAGAGAGCTACGAGCAGTACTTC CAISQESYEQYF
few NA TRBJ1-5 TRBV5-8 TGTGCCAGCAGCTTGGAGCCAGGATTGAATCAGCCCCAGCATTTT CASSLEPGLNQPQHF
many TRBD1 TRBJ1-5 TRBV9 TGTGCCAGCAGCGCGGGACAGGGGGGTACGAATAATCAGCCCCAGCATTTT CASSAGQGGTNNQPQHF
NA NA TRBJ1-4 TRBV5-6 TGTGCCAGCAGCTTACAGGGAGTTAATGAAAAACTGTTTTTT CASSLQGVNEKLFF
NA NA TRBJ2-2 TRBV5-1 TGCGCCAGCAGTCCGAAGTTGGGGGCTTACACCGGGGAGCTGTTTTTT CASSPKLGAYTGELFF
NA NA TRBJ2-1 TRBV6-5 TGTGCCAGCAGGTTTCAGGGAAGGAACGATGAGCAGTTCTTC CASRFQGRNDEQFF
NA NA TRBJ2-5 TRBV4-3 TGCGCCAGCAGCCAAGATGCACAGGGAAGGCCAGAGACCCAGTACTTC CASSQDAQGRPETQYF
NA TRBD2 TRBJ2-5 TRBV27 TGTGCCAGCAGTTTATCCGCAAGGACTAGCATAGAGACCCAGTACTTC CASSLSARTSIETQYF
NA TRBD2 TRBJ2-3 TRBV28 TGTGCCAGCGGTAGCGGGGGCCCCCCGGGAGATACGCAGTATTTT CASGSGGPPGDTQYF
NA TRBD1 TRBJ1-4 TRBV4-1 TGCGCCAGCAGTTTACAGGGGATTGGTGAAAAACTGTTTTTT CASSLQGIGEKLFF
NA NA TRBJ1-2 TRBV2 TGTGCCAGCAGTGAGGGCACTAACTATGGCTACACCTTC CASSEGTNYGYTF
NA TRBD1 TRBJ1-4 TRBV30 TGTGCCTGGAGTAAAGACAGGGGTAATGAAAAACTGTTTTTT CAWSKDRGNEKLFF
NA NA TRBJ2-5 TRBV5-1 TGCGCCAGCACGCCTGGGGGGGCGGTCGAGACCCAGTACTTC CASTPGGAVETQYF
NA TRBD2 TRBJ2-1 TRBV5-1 TGCGCCAGCAGGTTGACTAGCGGGGGGTACAATGAGCAGTTCTTC CASRLTSGGYNEQFF
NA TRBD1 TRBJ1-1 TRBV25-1 TGTGCCAGCAGTGAATATAACAGGGGTGCTAACACTGAAGCTTTCTTT CASSEYNRGANTEAFF
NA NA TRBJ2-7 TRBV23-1 TGCGCCAGCAGTCGGGCAGGGGACGAGCAGTACTTC CASSRAGDEQYF
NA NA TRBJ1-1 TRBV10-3 TGTGCCATCAGTGAGCAGGCGGGGTACACTGAAGCTTTCTTT CAISEQAGYTEAFF
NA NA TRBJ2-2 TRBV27 TGTGCCAGCAGTTTAACAGGGTGGCCCGGGGAGCTGTTTTTT CASSLTGWPGELFF
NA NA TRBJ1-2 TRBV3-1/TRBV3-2 TGTGCCAGCAGCCAAGATCCGCGACTTAACTATGGCTACACCTTC CASSQDPRLNYGYTF
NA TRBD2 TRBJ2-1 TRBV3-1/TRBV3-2 TGTGCCAGCGGGACTAGCGGAAGCGATGAGCAGTTCTTC CASGTSGSDEQFF
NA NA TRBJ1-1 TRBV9 TGTGCCAGCAGCGGGGACACTCTGAACACTGAAGCTTTCTTT CASSGDTLNTEAFF
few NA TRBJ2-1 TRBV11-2 TGTGCCAGCAGCTCTTTAGCGGTGGGTGAGCAGTTCTTC CASSSLAVGEQFF
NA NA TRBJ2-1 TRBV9 TGTGCCAGCAGCGTAGTGGAGGGGACTTCCGAGCAGTTCTTC CASSVVEGTSEQFF
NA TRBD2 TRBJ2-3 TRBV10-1 TGCGCCAGCATGGAGGGCGGGGGGCCCACAGATACGCAGTATTTT CASMEGGGPTDTQYF
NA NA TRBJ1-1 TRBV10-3 TGTGCCATCAGTGAGTCTGGGAGGGGCACTGAAGCTTTCTTT CAISESGRGTEAFF
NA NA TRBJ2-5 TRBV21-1 TGTGCCAGCAGCAAAGACGAGACTAGCGGGGCACCCCAAGAGACCCAGTACTTC CASSKDETSGAPQETQYF
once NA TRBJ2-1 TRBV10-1 TGCGCCGGACAACCAGGGGGGACTTACAATGAGCAGTTCTTC CAGQPGGTYNEQFF
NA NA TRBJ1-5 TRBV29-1 TGCAGCGTTGGCGCTGGTTTGGGCAATCAGCCCCAGCATTTT CSVGAGLGNQPQHF
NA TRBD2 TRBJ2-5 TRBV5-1 TGCGCCAGCAGCCCTAGCGGGGGGGGCCAAGAGACCCAGTACTTC CASSPSGGGQETQYF
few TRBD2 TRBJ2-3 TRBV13 TGTGCCAGCAGCTTAGTGGGACTAGCGGGGGGGCGTGGAGATACGCAGTATTTT CASSLVGLAGGRGDTQYF
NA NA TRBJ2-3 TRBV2 TGTGCCAGCAGTGAAGTAGGTCCGATCCAGGGTACGCAGTATTTT CASSEVGPIQGTQYF
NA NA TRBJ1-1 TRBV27 TGTGCCAGCAGGGTAGGGGGGGGGCTTGAAGCTTTCTTT CASRVGGGLEAFF
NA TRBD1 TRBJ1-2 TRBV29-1 TGCAGCGTTGGGTTGGGGCAGGGGGTAGGCGGCTACACCTTC CSVGLGQGVGGYTF
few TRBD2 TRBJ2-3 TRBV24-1 TGTGCCACCAGTGATCCTCGAGCTAGCGGTTCGCAGTATTTT CATSDPRASGSQYF
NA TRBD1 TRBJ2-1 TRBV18 TGTGCCAGCTCACCACTTGCGACAGGGGAAACGGGTGAGCAGTTCTTC CASSPLATGETGEQFF
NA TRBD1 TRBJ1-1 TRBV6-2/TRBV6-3 TGTGCCAGCAGTAGGACAGGGTTCAACACTGAAGCTTTCTTT CASSRTGFNTEAFF
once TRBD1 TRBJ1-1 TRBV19 TGTGCCAGTAGTATATACGGGACAGGGGATCTGAACACTGAAGCTTTCTTT CASSIYGTGDLNTEAFF
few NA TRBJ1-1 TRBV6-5 TGTGCCAGTATGGGGCGATCTTATGCTGAAGCTTTCTTT CASMGRSYAEAFF
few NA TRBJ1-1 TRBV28 TGTGCCAGCAGTTTTAGAAGGAACACTGAAGCTTTCTTT CASSFRRNTEAFF
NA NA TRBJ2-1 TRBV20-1 TGCAGTGCTAGTAGGGAGGTTTCCTACAATGAGCAGTTCTTC CSASREVSYNEQFF
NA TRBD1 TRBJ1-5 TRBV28 TGTGCCAGCAGTCCCGACAGGGTCCAGCCCCAGCATTTT CASSPDRVQPQHF
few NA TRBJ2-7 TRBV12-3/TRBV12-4 TGTGCCAGCAGTTTAACAGGGAACGAGCAGTACTTC CASSLTGNEQYF
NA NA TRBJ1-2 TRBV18 TGTGCCAGCTCAACGACTTCTACAGGGAAAGGCAATGGCTACACCTTC CASSTTSTGKGNGYTF
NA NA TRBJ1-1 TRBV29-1 TGCAGCGTTGAATCAGGGTTGAACACTGAAGCTTTCTTT CSVESGLNTEAFF
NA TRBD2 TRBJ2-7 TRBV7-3 TGTGCCAGCAGCTTCGGGGGGACTTCCTACGAGCAGTACTTC CASSFGGTSYEQYF
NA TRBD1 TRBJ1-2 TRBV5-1 TGCGCCAGCAGCATAGGACAGGCCTATGGCTACACCTTC CASSIGQAYGYTF
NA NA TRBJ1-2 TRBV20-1 TGCAGTGGTGGACAGACCTATGGCTACACCTTC CSGGQTYGYTF
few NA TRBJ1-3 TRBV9 TGTGCCAGCAGCGTAGCTGGGCAGGGTTCCGAAAACACCATATATTTT CASSVAGQGSENTIYF